This TCR beta chain was sequenced during a study of T-cell reconstitution after alpha-beta-depleted transplantation in children. Study-level points and caveats: Reportedly, alpha-beta T cells present about two months post-transplant originated from several hundred expanded clones of graft origin. Once a year had passed after transplant, T-cell counts and diversity came mostly from newly produced T cells.

The CDR3 totals 14 residues. V was trimmed by 11 bases and J by 6 bases, leaving 20 bases between them. Germline V gives CDR1 MNHEY, CDR2 SVGEGT. Unique molecular identifiers were built into the TCRbeta library. TCRdb passed the PCR reads through MiXCR, listing each CDR3 protein once. The table lists around 300,000 distinct CDR3 sequences, nearly 8% of them singletons. This clonotype showed up many times. The antigen remains undetermined. This receptor was identified in a female patient aged 2 to 10 who had a stem cell transplant for Fanconi anemia, so the T cells may come from the graft donor. The V call is TRBV6-2 or TRBV6-3, the J call TRBJ2-1; the D gene is possibly TRBD2 (6 bases). The source material was peripheral blood, sampled 360 days after TCRalphabeta/CD19-depleted stem cell transplant. Here the CDR3 DNA reads TGTGCCGGATCAAGGAGGGCCGCCCTCAATGAGCAGTTCTTC. This translates into CAGSRRAALNEQFF.